This passage covers 25 T cell receptor beta chains from one sample sequenced in a study of response to subunit inactivated influenza vaccine. MiXCR, applied by TCRdb to the RT-PCR reads, yields one record per CDR3 protein. The table shows 710,000 or so distinct CDR3 sequences, with less than 20% occurring only once. Sequenced here: PBMCs from blood, sampled 12 days after vaccination. These TCRs come from a man aged 45 to 65 who received an inactivated influenza vaccine.

Here the CDR3 DNA reads TGTGCCAGCAGCGTACCTACCGGGGAGCTGTTTTTT. Protein sequence: CASSVPTGELFF. The chain employs TRBV11-2 and TRBJ2-2; no clear D. The CDR3 has 12 amino acids. CDR1 SGHAT and CDR2 FQNNGV come from the germline V gene. V lost 5 bases, J lost 5 bases, and 6 bases lay in between.

The J gene is TRBJ1-2, the V gene TRBV5-1, with 8 bases lining up with TRBD1. Unmatched junction bases numbered 17, after V lost 4 bases and J lost 12 bases. This CDR3 is built from 15 residues. CDR1 SGHRS and CDR2 YFSETQ come from the germline V gene. The CDR3 DNA follows: TGCGCCAGCAGCCCTGACAGGGGACGCACTGTTTATGACACCTTC. Its protein product is CASSPDRGRTVYDTF.

This clonotype was recorded a few times. This chain uses TRBV5-1 with TRBJ2-7, with D tentatively TRBD1 (6 bases). The V end lost 4 bases, the J end lost 9 bases, and 14 bases lay between the germline ends. Germline assignment: CDR1 SGHRS and CDR2 YFSETQ. CDR3 length: 12 residues. The CDR3 sequence: CASSGDIGVQYF. The DNA of the CDR3 is TGCGCCAGCAGCGGGGACATTGGTGTGCAGTACTTC.

This chain joins TRBV7-2 and TRBJ2-1; D gene unclear. The V and J ends lost 0 bases and 4 bases respectively, with 10 bases between them. The CDR3 is made up of 15 amino acids. CDR1 and CDR2 (germline): SGHTA, FQGNSA. This chain's CDR3 is CASSLAFLGYNEQFF. CDR3 nucleotides: TGTGCCAGCAGCTTAGCTTTCCTAGGGTACAATGAGCAGTTCTTC.

The chain uses TRBV18 and TRBJ2-4, with D perhaps TRBD1 (6 bases). The length of the CDR3 is 16 residues. Germline V lookup: CDR1 KGHSH, CDR2 LQKENI. V lost 3 bases and J lost 1, with 13 bases in between. CDR3 coding DNA: TGTGCCAGCTCACCTACAGGGTTTATGGCCAAAAACATTCAGTACTTC. Translating gives CASSPTGFMAKNIQYF.

This clonotype was seen only a few times. This chain uses TRBV6-5 with TRBJ2-7, with 11 bases aligning to TRBD2. The CDR3 contains 18 residues. J lost 5 bases, V lost 0 bases, and 12 bases had no gene match. Germline V lookup: CDR1 MNHEY, CDR2 SVGAGI. The CDR3 sequence is CASSYSIRLAGHIHEQYF. DNA for the CDR3: TGTGCCAGCAGTTACTCGATACGACTAGCGGGACATATACACGAGCAGTACTTC.

This chain joins TRBV28 and TRBJ2-7; 8 bases map to TRBD2. Looked up from germline, CDR1 is MDHEN and CDR2 is SYDVKM. The CDR3 runs to 15 residues. The ends lost 6 bases at V and 2 bases at J; junction bases unmatched: 9. This CDR3 reads CASRPGLATAYEQYF. The CDR3 DNA sequence: TGTGCCAGCAGACCCGGACTAGCCACAGCCTACGAGCAGTACTTC.

This clonotype has at least ten counts. The chain joins TRBV12-3 or TRBV12-4 to TRBJ2-7; unclear D gene. This CDR3 comprises 12 residues. V lost 4 bases to trimming and J lost 6 bases, with 10 bases between them. This CDR3 is CASSYTALEQYF. CDR3 in DNA: TGTGCCAGCAGTTATACCGCGCTCGAGCAGTACTTC.

This chain links TRBV6-5 with TRBJ2-4; unclear D gene. Per germline, CDR1 MNHEY and CDR2 SVGAGI. The CDR3 loop spans 16 amino acids. V shed 4 bases and J shed 0 bases, with 13 bases lying between them. CDR3 in amino acids: CASSSLAALAKNIQYF. In DNA, the CDR3 is TGTGCCAGCAGTTCCCTCGCGGCTTTAGCCAAAAACATTCAGTACTTC.

This clonotype was seen only a few times. The V call is TRBV5-4, the J call TRBJ2-2; TRBD1 matches at 8 bases. With V trimmed by 4 bases and J by 4 bases, 9 bases remained unmatched. This CDR3 has 16 amino acids. Germline CDR1 reads SGHNT; CDR2 reads YYREEE (reference sequence). The CDR3 is CASSNSRGLGTGELFF. The CDR3 coding sequence is TGTGCCAGCAGCAACAGCAGGGGGCTAGGCACCGGGGAGCTGTTTTTT. The full variable domain, its missing parts supplied by reference TRBV5-4 and TRBJ2-2, is ETGVTQSPTHLIKTRGQQVTLRCSSQSGHNTVSWYQQALGQGPQFIFQYYREEENGRGNFPPRFSGLQFPNYSSELNVNALELDDSALYLCASSNSRGLGTGELFFGEGSRLTVL.

This clonotype was found a few times. This chain connects TRBV20-1 to TRBJ2-1, with 9 nucleotides matching TRBD1. V lost 0 bases and J lost 10; bases outside the gene matches: 7. The CDR3 length is 14 residues. Germline values: CDR1 DFQATT, CDR2 SNEGSKA (reference sequence). In nucleotides, the CDR3 is TGCAGTGCTAGAGATGAACAGGGGGCTGGGGAGCAGTTCTTC. Translation: CSARDEQGAGEQFF.

This clonotype was seen more than once but under ten times. V usage is TRBV6-5 and J usage is TRBJ1-6; TRBD1 matches at 11 bases. After removal of 0 bases from V and 10 bases from J, the junction contained 5 bases not matched to a gene. Germline-derived CDR1 and CDR2 are MNHEY and SVGAGI. The CDR3 extends over 16 amino acids. The CDR3 DNA reads as TGTGCCAGCAGTTACTCGGGACAGGGGGTAGGATCACCCCTCCACTTT. Protein: CASSYSGQGVGSPLHF.

V and J are TRBV6-1 and TRBJ1-3; TRBD1 might be the D (5 bases). The V end was cut by 0 bases, the J end by 1 base, with 16 bases between. The CDR3 length is 18 residues. Germline loops: CDR1 MNHNS, CDR2 SASEGT. The CDR3 spells CASSEALAAQGSGNTIYF. The DNA for the CDR3 is TGTGCCAGCAGTGAAGCGCTCGCGGCCCAGGGTTCTGGAAACACCATATATTTT.

This clonotype was counted at least ten times. The chain is built from TRBV12-3 or TRBV12-4 and TRBJ2-5, with D hard to call. Trimming took 3 bases from V and 5 from J, leaving 7 bases between them. CDR3 size: 12 residues. The CDR3 protein is CASSFHGETQYF. CDR3 bases: TGTGCCAGCAGTTTTCATGGGGAGACCCAGTACTTC.

The rearrangement links TRBV7-2 to TRBJ2-2; D unclear. This CDR3 contains 15 residues. Germline V gives CDR1 SGHTA, CDR2 FQGNSA. The V end lost 5 bases, the J end lost 0 bases, and 10 bases lay between the germline ends. The CDR3 sequence: CASSGPTPNTGELFF. The CDR3 bases are TGTGCCAGCAGCGGCCCGACACCGAACACCGGGGAGCTGTTTTTT. Combining the CDR3 with reference TRBV7-2 and TRBJ2-2 gives the whole variable domain GAGVSQSPSNKVTEKGKDVELRCDPISGHTALYWYRQSLGQGLEFLIYFQGNSAPDKSGLPSDRFSAERTGGSVSTLTIQRTQQEDSAVYLCASSGPTPNTGELFFGEGSRLTVL.

This clonotype was observed at least ten times. CDR3: CASSILGGLPGETQYF. The DNA of the CDR3 is TGTGCCAGCAGTATCTTAGGAGGGCTGCCAGGGGAGACCCAGTACTTC. This chain connects TRBV9 to TRBJ2-5; D is perhaps TRBD2 (6 bases). Germline V gene lookup returns CDR1 SGDLS and CDR2 YYNGEE. The CDR3 is 16 residues long. V lost 5 bases, J lost 5 bases, and 22 bases lay in between.

The V gene is TRBV12-3 or TRBV12-4, the J gene TRBJ1-1; no definite D call. The CDR3 totals 13 residues. The V end lost 6 bases, the J end lost 1 base, and 9 bases lay between the germline ends. Written as DNA, the CDR3 is TGTGCCAGCAGACTCCGGGGGAACACTGAAGCTTTCTTT. This sequence encodes CASRLRGNTEAFF.

A few counts support this clonotype. The CDR3 protein is CASSSAHRIQETQYF. CDR3 sequence (DNA): TGTGCCAGCAGCTCTGCCCATCGGATCCAAGAGACCCAGTACTTC. The chain recombines TRBV11-1 with TRBJ2-5; D remains ambiguous. Germline CDR1 is SGHAT and CDR2 is FQDESV (reference sequence). Trimming cost V 4 bases and J 1 base, with 13 bases left between them. The CDR3 is 15 residues long. Full variable domain (rest looked up from reference TRBV11-1 and TRBJ2-5): EAEVAQSPRYKITEKSQAVAFWCDPISGHATLYWYRQILGQGPELLVQFQDESVVDDSQLPKDRFSAERLKGVDSTLKIQPAELGDSAMYLCASSSAHRIQETQYFGPGTRLLVL.

This clonotype has only a few counts. In DNA form, the CDR3 reads TGCAGTGCTAGAGACCCTTTAAACAATGAGCAGTTCTTC. Encoded protein: CSARDPLNNEQFF. The V and J genes are TRBV20-1 and TRBJ2-1; no clear D gene. Germline V CDR1 and CDR2: DFQATT, SNEGSKA (reference sequence). The CDR3 extends over 13 amino acids. The V end was cut by 0 bases, the J end by 5 bases, with 8 bases between.

In its sample, this clonotype was seen a few times. The CDR3 loop reads CASRPHHKKDTQYF. DNA for the CDR3: TGTGCCAGCAGGCCCCACCACAAGAAAGATACGCAGTATTTT. V is TRBV7-6 and J is TRBJ2-3; D is ambiguous. CDR1 and CDR2 from the germline V gene are SGHVS and FNYEAQ. There are 14 residues in the CDR3. V lost 6 bases to trimming and J lost 5 bases, with 15 bases between them.

The CDR3 protein is CASSPSGPTDTQYF. In nucleotides, the CDR3 is TGTGCCAGCAGCCCCTCTGGCCCCACAGATACGCAGTATTTT. V usage is TRBV14 and J usage is TRBJ2-3; no clear D gene. The CDR3 has 14 residues. The germline V gene encodes CDR1 SGHDN and CDR2 FVKESK. V lost 4 bases, J lost 2 bases, and 10 bases lay in between.

This clonotype showed up just a few times. The rearrangement joins TRBV12-3 or TRBV12-4 to TRBJ2-1; no clear D. V was shortened by 5 bases and J by 10 bases, with 12 bases between the two germline ends. The CDR3 extends over 12 amino acids. The CDR3 DNA reads as TGTGCCAGCAGTCCCCCTAGAAGGGAGCAGTTCTTC. Protein: CASSPPRREQFF.

The CDR3 DNA follows: TGTGCCAGCAGACGCGTCCCGGGACTAGCGGGGCTCACAGATACGCAGTATTTT. This gives the protein CASRRVPGLAGLTDTQYF. The chain carries TRBV12-3 or TRBV12-4 and TRBJ2-3; 13 bases match TRBD2. The CDR3 runs to 18 residues. Losses at the gene ends were 6 bases for V and 2 bases for J; bases not matched to a gene: 11.

V gene TRBV7-8 combines with J gene TRBJ2-7; TRBD1 is a possible D gene (6 bases). This CDR3 has 13 amino acids. The V and J ends lost 5 bases and 5 bases respectively, with 13 bases between them. Germline lookup yields CDR1 SGHVS and CDR2 FQNEAQ. The chain's CDR3 is CASSTGTRNEQYF. CDR3 bases: TGTGCCAGCAGCACGGGGACAAGGAACGAGCAGTACTTC.

The rearrangement links TRBV6-5 to TRBJ2-1; D may be TRBD1 or TRBD2 (6 bases each). With 0 bases removed from V and 5 bases from J, the gap between germline ends came to 14 bases. The CDR3 runs 16 residues. Germline-derived CDR1 and CDR2 are MNHEY and SVGAGI. This chain's CDR3 is CASSYSGRGLHNEQFF. CDR3 nucleotides: TGTGCCAGCAGTTACTCAGGCAGGGGACTCCACAATGAGCAGTTCTTC.